The 24 T cell receptor beta chains below all came from one sample that was sequenced in a study of blood T cell repertoires in COVID-19 (TCRdb year 2020). Library construction relied on the immunoSEQ multiplex PCR assay. This is the immuneACCESS table as TCRdb keeps it, with only in-frame sequences that have V and J called. A part of the clones is gone; compared with another copy, unresolved V genes explain less than half, and the rest is unexplained. A total of approximately 110,000 clones appear in this sample, more than 80% of them only once. Roughly 3.2% of the sample is in the top ten clones. Sequencing was done on a sample of peripheral blood. Receptor source: an elderly woman with COVID-19, enrolled during active disease.

The chain recombines TRBV11-1 with TRBJ2-1, with a possible D match to TRBD1 (5 bases). Trimming took 6 bases from V and 1 from J, leaving 10 bases between them. Germline V gene sequence: CDR1 SGHAT, CDR2 FQDESV (reference sequence). This CDR3 has 14 residues. This chain's CDR3 is CASRSQESYNEQFF. For the CDR3, the DNA is TGTGCCAGCAGGTCACAGGAATCCTACAATGAGCAGTTCTTC.

The V gene is TRBV12-3 or TRBV12-4, the J gene TRBJ2-5, with D unclear. V was pared by 6 bases and J by 3 bases, with 8 bases between. The CDR3 length is 12 residues. The CDR3 DNA reads TGTGCCAGCAGGCGTGCGGAAGAGACCCAGTACTTC. Translated: CASRRAEETQYF.

This clone appeared many times. This sequence joins TRBV24-1 and TRBJ2-5; 12 nucleotides line up with TRBD2. The CDR3 loop spans 15 amino acids. V dropped 3 bases and J dropped 4; count of bases not matched to a gene: 2. Germline V lookup: CDR1 KGHDR, CDR2 SFDVKD. CDR3 nucleotide sequence: TGTGCCACCAGTGATGAGACTAGCGGGAGAGAGACCCAGTACTTC. Translation: CATSDETSGRETQYF.

The chain is built from TRBV28 and TRBJ1-6, with D unclear. V shed 6 bases and J shed 9 bases, with 9 bases lying between them. CDR1 MDHEN and CDR2 SYDVKM come from the germline V gene. The CDR3 has 12 residues. The CDR3 sequence: CASRLVGSPLHF. The CDR3 DNA sequence: TGTGCCAGCAGGCTAGTGGGTTCACCCCTCCACTTT.

This clone was seen a single time. The rearrangement joins TRBV19 to TRBJ2-2; possibly TRBD2 for D (7 bases). The germline V gene has CDR1 LNHDA and CDR2 SQIVND (reference sequence). V lost 6 bases to trimming and J lost 0 bases, with 11 bases between them. The CDR3 is 15 amino acids. CDR3 nucleotide sequence: TGTGCCAGTAGCGTAGGGGGGGCGAACACCGGGGAGCTGTTTTTT. Translating it yields CASSVGGANTGELFF.

This clone has a handful of counts. The V gene is TRBV28, the J gene TRBJ2-7, with 8 bases aligning to TRBD1. CDR1 MDHEN and CDR2 SYDVKM come from the germline V gene. The CDR3 length is 16 residues. The V and J ends lost 2 bases and 7 bases, in that order; junction bases with no gene match: 13. CDR3 sequence reads: CASSLGAGGVKGEQYF. The CDR3 DNA is TGTGCCAGCAGTTTAGGTGCAGGGGGCGTCAAGGGGGAGCAGTACTTC.

This clone has more than one count but fewer than ten. The rearrangement links TRBV4-2 to TRBJ2-2, with a possible D match to TRBD2 (5 bases). Germline V gives CDR1 LGHNA, CDR2 YNFKEQ. V shed 0 bases and J shed 5 bases, with 13 bases lying between them. There are 16 residues in the CDR3. CDR3 residues: CASSQETRRETGELFF. In DNA, the CDR3 is TGTGCCAGCAGCCAAGAAACTAGGAGAGAAACCGGGGAGCTGTTTTTT.

V and J are TRBV7-9 and TRBJ2-2; a possible D gene is TRBD1 (6 bases). Between the trimmed V and J ends, which lost 11 bases and 4 bases, there was a span of 17 bases. The germline CDR1 and CDR2 sequences are SEHNR and FQNEAQ (reference sequence). The CDR3 has 14 residues. CDR3 in DNA: TGTGCCGCAAGTAGGGGGTTTGGCACCGGGGAGCTGTTTTTT. Translating it yields CAASRGFGTGELFF.

The rearrangement uses TRBV2 and TRBJ2-3, with D possibly being TRBD2 (5 bases). CDR1 and CDR2 from the germline V gene are SNHLY and FYNNEI. CDR3 length: 15 residues. Trimming took 2 bases from V and 3 from J, leaving 12 bases between them. The CDR3 sequence: CASSESGIPTDTQYF. CDR3 sequence (DNA): TGTGCCAGCAGTGAATCCGGGATCCCGACAGATACGCAGTATTTT.

The gene calls are TRBV2 and TRBJ2-5, with 11 bases lining up with TRBD2. Germline V gives CDR1 SNHLY, CDR2 FYNNEI. J gave up 3 bases and V 8 bases, and 17 bases lay outside the gene matches. The CDR3 runs 18 residues. The CDR3 DNA follows: TGTGCCAGCTCGGCATTCCCCTCACTGGGACTAGCGGAAGAGACCCAGTACTTC. Translation: CASSAFPSLGLAEETQYF.

V and J are TRBV3-1 (or the pseudogene TRBV3-2) and TRBJ2-4; D may be TRBD1 (6 bases). Per the germline V gene, CDR1 is LGHDT and CDR2 is YNNKEL (reference sequence). V was trimmed by 2 bases and J by 4 bases, leaving 15 bases between them. The CDR3 length is 16 residues. CDR3 nucleotides: TGTGCCAGCAGCCAATTCCAGGGGACGACAAAAAACATTCAGTACTTC. As protein: CASSQFQGTTKNIQYF.

The genes are TRBV2 and TRBJ1-1; tentative D call: TRBD1 (5 bases). Germline V lookup: CDR1 SNHLY, CDR2 FYNNEI. The germline V and J ends were trimmed by 5 bases and 5 bases, with 12 bases remaining between them. The CDR3 totals 13 residues. The CDR3 nucleotides read TGTGCCAGCAGTCCAACCCGGGGGACTGAAGCTTTCTTT. Its translation: CASSPTRGTEAFF.

This rearrangement joins TRBV7-8 to TRBJ2-7, with a possible D match to TRBD1 (5 bases). The germline V gene has CDR1 SGHVS and CDR2 FQNEAQ. The CDR3 is 14 amino acids. V lost 3 bases and J lost 0, with 9 bases in between. CDR3 nucleotides: TGTGCCAGCAGCTTTTCAGACAGCTCCTACGAGCAGTACTTC. Translation: CASSFSDSSYEQYF.

The chain uses TRBV7-2 and TRBJ1-2; TRBD1 aligns across 7 bases. The junction had 12 bases not matched to a gene; V was cut back by 5 bases and J by 3 bases. The germline V gene encodes CDR1 SGHTA and CDR2 FQGNSA. The CDR3 loop spans 16 amino acids. CDR3 coding DNA: TGTGCCAGCAGCCCCTACAGGGGTGAAGTGGACTATGGCTACACCTTC. Its protein product is CASSPYRGEVDYGYTF.

Remarks on this clone: One junction end does not reproduce the germline sequence, and a read error may be involved. The rearrangement uses TRBV5-1 and TRBJ2-7; 12 bases are a match to TRBD2. The CDR3 runs 12 residues. Germline CDR1 reads SGHRS; CDR2 reads YFSETQ. The CDR3 reads CASSLASGRAVF. CDR3 nucleotide sequence: TGCGCCAGCAGCTTGGCTAGCGGGAGGGCCGTCTTC.

The CDR3 loop reads CASSSLAGAIVGTGELFF. The CDR3 DNA sequence: TGTGCCAGCAGCTCGCTAGCGGGAGCAATTGTTGGCACCGGGGAGCTGTTTTTT. The V and J genes are TRBV7-2 and TRBJ2-2; 10 bases line up with TRBD2. The CDR3 totals 18 residues. Germline trimming cut 4 bases from V and 4 bases from J; bases unmatched to any gene: 12. CDR1 and CDR2 (germline): SGHTA, FQGNSA.

V is TRBV3-1 (or the pseudogene TRBV3-2) and J is TRBJ2-3, with D maybe TRBD2 (6 bases). Germline V gives CDR1 LGHDT, CDR2 YNNKEL (reference sequence). CDR3 size: 15 residues. V was trimmed by 3 bases and J by 6 bases, leaving 16 bases between them. CDR3 bases: TGTGCCAGCAGCCACTCCCGGGAGAAGGGGGATACGCAGTATTTT. This encodes CASSHSREKGDTQYF.

The chain combines TRBV28 with TRBJ2-1; maybe TRBD2 (5 bases). Germline V gives CDR1 MDHEN, CDR2 SYDVKM. The CDR3 is made up of 15 amino acids. Trimming shortened V by 7 bases and J by 6 bases, and 19 bases separated the two germline ends. The DNA of the CDR3 is TGTGCCAGCAAACCATCTAAGGCGGACTCCAATGAGCAGTTCTTC. As protein: CASKPSKADSNEQFF.

This clone turned up a few times. The gene calls are TRBV6-6 and TRBJ2-7; TRBD1 agrees at 11 bases. There are 14 residues in the CDR3. V dropped 6 bases and J dropped 5; count of bases not matched to a gene: 6. Germline CDR1 and CDR2: MNHNY and SVGAGI (reference sequence). CDR3 sequence: CASRAGTGGNEQYF. The CDR3 coding sequence is TGTGCCAGCAGGGCCGGGACAGGGGGTAACGAGCAGTACTTC.

This clone appeared a single time. The V and J genes are TRBV29-1 and TRBJ1-4, with 9 bases identical to TRBD1. The CDR3 consists of 13 residues. The V and J ends lost 7 bases and 8 bases, in that order; junction bases with no gene match: 8. The germline gives CDR1 SQVTM, CDR2 ANQGSEA. The CDR3 protein is CSGSGTGSEKLFF. CDR3 nucleotide sequence: TGCAGCGGCTCCGGGACAGGGAGCGAAAAACTGTTTTTT.

This clone was seen just once. The chain joins TRBV5-1 to TRBJ1-1, with D tentatively TRBD1 (5 bases). Germline CDR1 is SGHRS and CDR2 is YFSETQ. Trimming stripped 6 bases from V and 2 bases from J, with 17 bases between. CDR3 size: 15 residues. The CDR3 region has the DNA TGCGCCAGCAACCTCTCGCCCACAGGTAACACTGAAGCTTTCTTT. This translates into CASNLSPTGNTEAFF.

This chain joins TRBV28 and TRBJ2-7; 7 bases line up with TRBD2. The germline gives CDR1 MDHEN, CDR2 SYDVKM. J was trimmed by 8 bases and V by 2 bases; bases with no gene match: 9. CDR3 length equals 14 residues. The CDR3: CASSLGAGVYQQYF. The CDR3 DNA is TGTGCCAGCAGTTTAGGTGCGGGAGTATATCAGCAGTACTTC.

The chain joins TRBV27 to TRBJ2-7, with 10 bases that match TRBD2. Germline V gene sequence: CDR1 MNHEY, CDR2 SMNVEV (reference sequence). The CDR3 sequence is 15 residues long. The junction had 7 bases not matched to a gene; V was cut back by 4 bases and J by 4 bases. Written as DNA, the CDR3 is TGTGCCAGCAGTTCCACCCTAGCGGGAGCTTACGAGCAGTACTTC. Residues: CASSSTLAGAYEQYF.

The gene calls are TRBV5-6 and TRBJ2-7; D call uncertain. The germline V and J ends were trimmed by 0 bases and 6 bases, with 10 bases remaining between them. The CDR3 consists of 13 residues. Germline lookup yields CDR1 SGHDT and CDR2 YYEEEE. CDR3 protein: CASSLVLAPEQYF. CDR3 DNA: TGTGCCAGCAGCTTGGTTCTCGCGCCCGAGCAGTACTTC.